This TCR beta chain was profiled in a study of shared clonotypes between healthy human individuals. Trimming stripped 0 bases from V and 1 base from J, with 4 bases between. The CDR3 has 14 residues. Germline CDR1 SGHNT, CDR2 YYREEE (reference sequence). Note on this clone: Its antigen is not identified. This may be a read error, as it is one base from a much larger clone. The identical CDR3 is also encoded by other nucleotide sequences in the sample.

The study, taken as a whole, reports: Represented diversity, genetic and exposure-history alike, was limited by few donors. Sorted-subset sequencing, rarefaction showed, was incomplete despite large depth.

Genomic DNA of every subset was divided equally among multiple immunoSEQ plates. Libraries were prepared by immunoSEQ multiplex PCR; TCRdb keeps only in-frame clonotypes and omits some of them. Among 1.4 million or so clones listed, approximately 98.5% were seen once. Input material: naive CD4+ T cells sorted from blood. Specified subset: CD45RA+ positively selected. The origin of this receptor is a young man in good health. V usage is TRBV5-4 and J usage is TRBJ2-2; D call uncertain. CDR3 DNA sequence: TGTGCCAGCAGCTTGGGTCTGAACACCGGGGAGCTGTTTTTT. Residues: CASSLGLNTGELFF.